This entry describes one T cell receptor beta chain. What it binds is unknown. Mismatch with germline at one junction end may stem from a read error. The source of the sample is a study of CD8 T cells in Susac syndrome. Study-wide context: Intravenous immunoglobulin alone or corticosteroids were being given to patients with Susac syndrome at blood draw, unless they were therapy-naive.

Sequencing of TCR beta was undertaken in CD8+ and CD4+ T cells derived from blood. Notes on the study in general: The authors found roughly 16 Susac-specific public clones in total CD8+ repertoires and four to six in CD8+ TEMRA repertoires.

RNA was extracted with the RNeasy kit, and a quantity of roughly 0.45 to 1 ug was reverse transcribed using random hexamers. Amplification of TCR beta CDR3 used immunoSEQ multiplex PCR across 54 Vbeta and 13 Jbeta. MiXCR, applied by TCRdb to the immunoSEQ multiplex PCR reads, yields one record per CDR3 protein. The sample lists about 120,000 distinct CDR3 sequences; around 94% were seen once. The CDR3 has 14 amino acids. Germline V gene sequence: CDR1 SGHVS, CDR2 FNYEAQ. Input material: CD8+ T cells from PBMCs. The sequence was collected from a human donor with Susac syndrome. This chain joins TRBV7-6 and TRBJ2-1; 12 bases are shared with TRBD2. The CDR3 DNA reads TGTGCCAGCAGCCTAGCGGGGGGGTACAATGAGCAGTTCTTC. It yields the protein CASSLAGGYNEQFF.